The rows below give T cell receptor beta chains drawn from one sample of a study of blood T cell repertoires in COVID-19. Produced via immunoSEQ multiplex PCR; TCRdb's table is partial and in-frame only. The sample has about 150,000 clones; 75% to 90% are singletons. Sequenced: PBMCs or T cells enriched from blood (not recorded which). The receptor source for this set is a woman in her 40s who had been exposed to COVID-19. Both conserved end residues are part of each CDR3. The D gene is left open where the match is weak. Clone size, where shown, is once, few, many, or a class for clones that have expanded.

D	V	size	J	CDR3	DNA
.	TRBV5-1	few	TRBJ2-2	CASRAVLSGELFF	TGCGCCAGCAGGGCCGTATTGTCCGGGGAGCTGTTTTTT
TRBD1	TRBV29-1	.	TRBJ1-5	CSVGTGIRQPQHF	TGCAGCGTTGGGACAGGGATTCGTCAGCCCCAGCATTTT
TRBD2	TRBV4-1	few	TRBJ2-2	CASSHPGLATGELFF	TGCGCCAGCAGCCATCCGGGACTAGCCACCGGGGAGCTGTTTTTT
TRBD2	TRBV7-8	few	TRBJ2-7	CASSLVAGGSYEQYF	TGTGCCAGCAGCTTAGTGGCGGGAGGCTCCTACGAGCAGTACTTC
.	TRBV9	.	TRBJ2-6	CASSVDLGGANVLTF	TGTGCCAGCAGCGTAGACCTGGGCGGGGCCAACGTCCTGACTTTC
TRBD2	TRBV5-8	.	TRBJ2-1	CASSNSGSSYNEQFF	TGTGCCAGCAGTAATAGCGGGAGTTCGTACAATGAGCAGTTCTTC
.	TRBV29-1	.	TRBJ1-1	CSVFTGIGAEAFF	TGCAGCGTTTTTACAGGGATTGGGGCTGAAGCTTTCTTT
TRBD2	TRBV5-1	.	TRBJ2-1	CASSYAGLEGGEQFF	TGCGCCAGCAGCTATGCGGGACTAGAGGGTGGTGAGCAGTTCTTC
TRBD1	TRBV27	.	TRBJ2-7	CASSFIQGAFYEQYF	TGTGCCAGCAGTTTTATACAGGGGGCGTTCTACGAGCAGTACTTC
TRBD2	TRBV5-1	.	TRBJ2-7	CASSLAGGTYEQYF	TGCGCCAGCAGCTTGGCGGGAGGAACTTACGAGCAGTACTTC
TRBD1	TRBV6-5	.	TRBJ1-2	CASSPGTGGDYGYTF	TGTGCCAGCAGCCCCGGGACAGGGGGCGACTATGGCTACACCTTC